This T cell receptor (beta chain) was captured by sequencing in a study of shared clonotypes between healthy human individuals (dated by TCRdb to the early 2020s). Regarding the study in general: Three men and a couple of women, aged 18 to 49 years, made up the cohort. Libraries were prepared and TCR repertoires were sequenced by different laboratories using diverse techniques, in order to increase sequencing depth and limit assay-specific biases. To estimate repertoire size and how much clonotype sharing occurs between individuals, the study deeply sequenced the blood TCR repertoires of about five healthy adults. Per donor, three plates each were used for CD4 naive and CD4 memory, two for CD8 naive, and one for CD8 memory. Per donor, leukapheresis produced somewhere between about 0.85 and 9.5 billion PBMCs. Study-wide findings and limitations: Across a few donors, roughly 5.1% of naive CD4, approximately 3.6% of naive CD8, 2.3% of memory CD4, and approximately 0.42% of memory CD8 clonotypes were shared. Sampling was limited to blood, and TCR repertoires in tissue likely differ from TCR repertoires in blood. Clonotypes shared by all four sorted-subset donors showed higher generation probabilities than non-shared clonotypes. Pairwise subsampling led to the expectation that sequencing depth would affect the degree of clonotype sharing among donors. Naive subsets generally had larger estimated clonotype richness than memory subsets. Rarefaction of sorted-subset datasets indicated incomplete sequencing despite the large sequencing depth. The genetic and exposure-history diversity represented was limited by the small number of donors.

Based on the germline V gene, the CDR1 and CDR2 sequences are MDHEN and SYDVKM. At the junction V is shortened by 4 bases and J by 8 bases; bases outside the gene matches: 8. Measured from the cysteine to the phenylalanine, the CDR3 is 14 residues long. Just the 42-base CDR3 DNA is kept, in frame starting at base 1. Concerning this clone itself: The antigen this receptor binds is unknown. No much larger clonotype is one base removed from it; base qualities were not supplied.

TCR CDR3 regions were amplified from genomic DNA by multiplex PCR using the deep immunoSEQ assay. For each cell subset, the extracted genomic DNA was distributed evenly across all wells of several immunoSEQ 96-well plates, and each plate served as one replicate. Each replicate PCR for sorted subsets received about 200 ng genomic DNA, equal to about 30,000 T cell genomes. The purified libraries were quantified using a Qubit 3.0 fluorometer, sized with a Bioanalyzer 2100, and then quantified again using the KAPA Library Quantification kit. A separate single-read 150-cycle Illumina NextSeq 550 flow cell was used to sequence each immunoSEQ 96-well plate. In the original analysis: Because only junctional sequences without quality scores were contained in the immunoSEQ output, filtering matching that applied to full-length reads could not be performed. Sequences were annotated with PyIR, a Python wrapper for IgBLAST v1.9, using IMGT germline references to assign V/J genes and CDR3. Any read was removed if the V/J assignment was weak (E-value above 1e-6), the CDR3 was missing, or the read contained stop codons, out-of-frame junctions, or ambiguous translated residues. V3J clonotypes were defined by identical inferred V gene, J gene, and CDR3 amino acid sequence. Percentage overlap between repertoires was calculated by dividing the number of shared unique clonotypes by the size of the smaller repertoire. Repertoire richness was assessed with RTK rarefaction, the Chao1 estimator, and Recon v2.1 estimates of unobserved clonotypes. OLGA was used to compute generation probabilities for all TCRbeta clonotypes that the gDNA method yielded from four donors. TCRdb took this table from immuneACCESS and kept in-frame rearrangements with V and J called. Such tables lack part of the clones; where checked against another copy, unresolved V genes explain under half of the gap, and the rest is unexplained. The V and J calls and clone size were taken over from that table, and D and trimming were inferred from the DNA. This sample holds about 2.4 million clones; 90% to 95% were observed only once. Clones ranked in the top ten supply 0.14% of the sample.

The donors were healthy, HIV-negative adults with no recently reported acute infections or vaccinations. All donors were Caucasian adults living in Nashville, Tennessee, USA. Magnetic negative selection was used to enrich CD4+ T cells, after which naive cells were positively selected on CD45RA and the negative fraction became the memory subset. Blood was obtained by leukapheresis, after which PBMCs were separated by Ficoll-Histopaque density gradient centrifugation and cryopreserved in liquid nitrogen vapor phase. Analytical flow cytometry was used to check the purity and quantity of each magnetically sorted T cell population. From each sorted fraction, genomic DNA was isolated and quantified by UV absorbance on a Nanodrop 2000c.

Here the chain combines TRBV28 and TRBJ2-1; 7 junctional bases match TRBD1. The clonotype was recovered from a man between 18 and 35 years old in good health. The sample consisted of naive CD4+ T cells sorted from blood. This sample's cell subset or site label indicates: CD45RA+ positively selected. DNA sequence: TGTGCCAGCAGTTCACGGACAGGTAATGATGAGCAGTTCTTC. It translates as CASSSRTGNDEQFF.